These 12 T cell receptor beta chains share one sample of origin, sequenced in a study of cytomegalovirus exposure and HLA in healthy donors. Use of 60 Vbeta and 13 Jbeta primers characterized the PCR. The protocol was immunoSEQ multiplex PCR, while the TCRdb copy is restricted to in-frame clones and leaves out a portion. The table includes tens of thousands of clones, approximately 78% detected once. The sequenced sample consisted of PBMCs. These receptors originate from a female donor in good health and CMV-seronegative.

This sequence joins TRBV9 and TRBJ2-3, with 10 bases fitting TRBD2. The CDR3 runs to 17 residues. Germline V gives CDR1 SGDLS, CDR2 YYNGEE. Trimming at V came to 3 bases and at J to 0 bases, leaving 7 bases not matched to a gene. CDR3 loop: CASSASSGGLSTDTQYF. DNA of the CDR3: TGTGCCAGCAGCGCCAGTAGCGGGGGGCTTAGCACAGATACGCAGTATTTT.

The V gene is TRBV9, the J gene TRBJ1-2, with D possibly being TRBD1 (6 bases). Trimming took off 0 bases at V and 3 bases at J, with 18 bases between the two ends. Germline V gene lookup returns CDR1 SGDLS and CDR2 YYNGEE. CDR3 length: 17 amino acids. The CDR3 here is CASSVANEQGVDYGYTF. The CDR3 DNA sequence: TGTGCCAGCAGCGTAGCTAATGAACAGGGCGTAGACTATGGCTACACCTTC.

The CDR3 is CASSLAQSGAQETQYF. CDR3 bases: TGCGCCAGCAGCTTGGCTCAGTCAGGGGCCCAAGAGACCCAGTACTTC. V usage is TRBV5-1 and J usage is TRBJ2-5; possible D gene TRBD1, 6 bases. The V gene lost 0 bases and the J gene lost 1 base, with 13 bases spanning the gap. The CDR3 has 16 residues. Per the germline V gene, CDR1 is SGHRS and CDR2 is YFSETQ. Full variable domain (remainder filled in from reference TRBV5-1 and TRBJ2-5): KAGVTQTPRYLIKTRGQQVTLSCSPISGHRSVSWYQQTPGQGLQFLFEYFSETQRNKGNFPGRFSGRQFSNSRSEMNVSTLELGDSALYLCASSLAQSGAQETQYFGPGTRLLVL.

The chain joins TRBV27 to TRBJ1-1, with D hard to call. CDR1 MNHEY and CDR2 SMNVEV come from the germline V gene (reference sequence). V gave up 3 bases and J gave up 7 bases, with 9 bases separating them. The CDR3 runs to 12 residues. The CDR3 protein is CASSFRAGEAFF. The CDR3 DNA sequence: TGTGCCAGCAGTTTTAGGGCGGGTGAAGCTTTCTTT.

This clone came up a few times. The V and J genes are TRBV5-4 and TRBJ1-2, with TRBD1 matching 9 bases. CDR3 size: 14 residues. V lost 1 base and J lost 8; bases outside the gene matches: 6. Per germline, CDR1 SGHNT and CDR2 YYREEE (reference sequence). CDR3 nucleotide sequence: TGTGCCAGCAGCTTGTTTAGGACAGGGGACGGCTACACCTTC. Amino acid sequence: CASSLFRTGDGYTF. The full variable domain, completed using reference TRBV5-4 and TRBJ1-2, is ETGVTQSPTHLIKTRGQQVTLRCSSQSGHNTVSWYQQALGQGPQFIFQYYREEENGRGNFPPRFSGLQFPNYSSELNVNALELDDSALYLCASSLFRTGDGYTFGSGTRLTVV.

This chain uses TRBV10-1 with TRBJ2-2, with D possibly being TRBD2 (6 bases). The CDR3 has 15 residues. Trimming removed 8 bases from V and 6 bases from J, with 19 bases in between. Germline V gene data show CDR1 as WNHNN and CDR2 as SYGVQD (reference sequence). The CDR3 DNA sequence: TGCGCCAGCGGAAACCGGGACTTTCTTCCCGGGGAGCTGTTTTTT. Translating gives CASGNRDFLPGELFF.

This chain uses TRBV5-1 with TRBJ1-1, with D hard to call. The CDR3 is 14 residues long. V lost 4 bases to trimming and J lost 1 base, with 11 bases between them. CDR1 is SGHRS, CDR2 YFSETQ, per germline. The CDR3 spells CASSTTPGNTEAFF. In DNA, the CDR3 is TGCGCCAGCAGCACTACCCCCGGGAACACTGAAGCTTTCTTT.

This chain links TRBV30 with TRBJ1-2, with D perhaps matching TRBD1 (5 bases). The CDR3 loop spans 14 amino acids. CDR1 and CDR2 (germline): GTSNPN, SVGIG (reference sequence). V was clipped by 3 bases and J by 4 bases, with 15 bases between them. This CDR3 is CAWSDGGRGYGYTF. DNA of the CDR3: TGTGCCTGGAGCGACGGGGGGAGAGGCTATGGCTACACCTTC. Combining the CDR3 with reference TRBV30 and TRBJ1-2 gives the whole variable domain SQTIHQWPATLVQPVGSPLSLECTVEGTSNPNLYWYRQAAGRGLQLLFYSVGIGQISSEVPQNLSASRPQDRQFILSSKKLLLSDSGFYLCAWSDGGRGYGYTFGSGTRLTVV.

The chain combines TRBV19 with TRBJ1-1; D is unclear. The germline V and J ends were trimmed by 7 bases and 8 bases, with 17 bases remaining between them. The CDR3 is made up of 13 amino acids. Germline assignment: CDR1 LNHDA and CDR2 SQIVND (reference sequence). CDR3 amino acids: CASIDFVGREAFF. CDR3 nucleotide sequence: TGTGCCAGTATTGACTTTGTGGGTCGGGAAGCTTTCTTT.

As for this clone: The same CDR3 can be traced to other DNA sequences in this sample. The chain employs TRBV11-2 and TRBJ1-5; possibly TRBD1 for D (5 bases). Germline CDR1 is SGHAT and CDR2 is FQNNGV. CDR3 length: 15 amino acids. Deletions cut 2 bases from V and 1 base from J, with 9 bases between. CDR3 sequence: CASSLQGLSNQPQHF. CDR3 bases: TGTGCCAGCAGCTTACAGGGTTTAAGCAATCAGCCCCAGCATTTT.

The rearrangement links TRBV13 to TRBJ2-7; D uncertain. CDR3 size: 16 residues. V lost 4 bases to trimming and J lost 1 base, with 17 bases between them. CDR1 is PRHDT, CDR2 FYEKMQ, per germline (reference sequence). Here the CDR3 reads CASSSRIVDVSYEQYF. The DNA for the CDR3 is TGTGCCAGCAGCTCCAGGATTGTTGACGTATCCTACGAGCAGTACTTC.

CDR3 sequence: CASSRHGTGGVDTQYF. The CDR3 nucleotides are TGTGCCAGCAGCAGACACGGGACAGGGGGCGTAGATACGCAGTATTTT. The chain joins TRBV7-3 to TRBJ2-3; 12 bases are shared with TRBD1. The CDR3 totals 16 residues. The V gene end was trimmed by 5 bases and the J gene end by 5 bases; junction bases not matched to a gene: 8. Germline V CDR1 and CDR2: SGHTA, FQGTGA.